A single sample gave rise to the 15 T cell receptor beta chains below, sequenced in a study of molecular identifiers for immune sequencing clone quantification. TCRdb itself ran the PCR reads through MiXCR, one entry per CDR3 protein. The profile shows some 650,000 distinct CDR3 sequences, 20% of them singletons. The sequenced sample consisted of naive CD8+ T cells from blood, with Jurkat cell RNA spiked in. Documented subset: FACS-sorted CD8+CD4-CCR7+CD45RA+ naive T cells. The receptors derive from a human donor in good health. Some libraries in this study had Jurkat cell RNA spiked in.

This clonotype appeared a few times. The V call is TRBV28, the J call TRBJ2-1, with D unclear. Trimming removed 10 bases at V and 3 bases at J, with 13 bases between. CDR1 is MDHEN and CDR2 is SYDVKM in the germline V gene. This CDR3 region has 13 residues. For the CDR3, the DNA is TGTGCCACCACCTTCAGCAGCTACAATGAGCAGTTCTTC. Protein: CATTFSSYNEQFF.

This clonotype was observed at least ten times. The rearrangement uses TRBV12-3 or TRBV12-4 and TRBJ2-2; 7 bases agree with TRBD2. CDR3 length: 14 residues. The V segment lost 6 bases and the J segment 5 bases; nucleotides outside the gene matches: 6. CDR3 region: CASSPQGGTGELFF. CDR3 nucleotides: TGTGCCAGCAGCCCCCAGGGAGGGACCGGGGAGCTGTTTTTT.

This clonotype was detected a few times. In DNA form, the CDR3 reads TGTGCCAGCAGTTTAGCGGACAACTACAATGAGCAGTTCTTC. Translation: CASSLADNYNEQFF. This chain uses TRBV28 with TRBJ2-1, with a possible D match to TRBD1 (5 bases). The CDR3 loop spans 14 amino acids. V was cut by 2 bases and J by 3 bases, with 8 bases left in between. Germline V gene lookup returns CDR1 MDHEN and CDR2 SYDVKM. Full variable domain (rest looked up from reference TRBV28 and TRBJ2-1): DVKVTQSSRYLVKRTGEKVFLECVQDMDHENMFWYRQDPGLGLRLIYFSYDVKMKEKGDIPEGYSVSREKKERFSLILESASTNQTSMYLCASSLADNYNEQFFGPGTRLTVL.

Worth noting for this clonotype: One end of the junction does not line up with germline, which may come from a read error. The chain joins TRBV6-4 to TRBJ2-1; 9 bases are a match to TRBD2. CDR1 is MRHNA and CDR2 is SNTAGT in the germline V gene. The CDR3 is made up of 15 amino acids. In DNA form, the CDR3 reads TGTGCCAGCAGCCCCGGACTAGCGTCGTACAATGGGCAGTTCTTC. This gives the protein CASSPGLASYNGQFF.

The chain recombines TRBV7-9 with TRBJ2-7; TRBD1 agrees at 7 bases. The CDR3 consists of 12 residues. With 8 bases clipped from V and 7 bases from J, the junction kept 8 bases outside the gene matches. Germline V CDR1 and CDR2: SEHNR, FQNEAQ (reference sequence). The CDR3 sequence: CASGPTGVEQYF. The CDR3 DNA reads as TGTGCCAGCGGCCCAACAGGGGTTGAGCAGTACTTC.

Comment on this clonotype: A much larger clonotype is one base distant, so this may be a read error. V usage is TRBV4-3 and J usage is TRBJ2-7; D is perhaps TRBD1 (6 bases). Germline V gene lookup returns CDR1 LGHNA and CDR2 YSLEER. This CDR3 has 16 amino acids. The CDR3 protein is CASSQDRGRGSYGQYF. The CDR3 nucleotides read TGCGCCAGCAGCCAAGACAGGGGCAGGGGCTCCTACGGGCAGTACTTC.

V gene TRBV7-9 combines with J gene TRBJ1-2, with D possibly TRBD1 on 5 matching bases. The V and J ends lost 5 bases and 6 bases respectively, with 19 bases between them. The CDR3 covers 15 residues. Per germline, CDR1 SEHNR and CDR2 FQNEAQ (reference sequence). Here the CDR3 DNA reads TGTGCCAGCAGCCAGAGGGGTCAGGGACTGAATGGCTACACCTTC. Protein: CASSQRGQGLNGYTF.

This clonotype was observed a handful of times. This rearrangement joins TRBV4-1 to TRBJ2-3, with 8 bases aligning to TRBD2. Germline assignment: CDR1 MGHRA and CDR2 YSYEKL. The V and J ends lost 2 bases and 1 base, in that order; junction bases with no gene match: 2. The CDR3 extends over 15 amino acids. The CDR3 is CASSQPGGGTDTQYF. The CDR3 coding sequence is TGCGCCAGCAGCCAACCGGGGGGGGGCACAGATACGCAGTATTTT.

This clonotype was found many times. This chain uses TRBV6-2 or TRBV6-3 with TRBJ2-2; D is undetermined. This CDR3 has 12 residues. The V and J ends lost 2 bases and 6 bases respectively, with 4 bases between them. Per the germline V gene, CDR1 is MNHEY and CDR2 is SVGEGT. CDR3 region: CASSYLPGELFF. The CDR3 DNA reads as TGTGCCAGCAGTTACCTACCCGGGGAGCTGTTTTTT.

For this clonotype: Just one base apart from a much larger clone, this may be a read error. The CDR3 end shows no conserved phenylalanine or tryptophan, and so a read error is likely. This sequence joins TRBV10-3 and TRBJ2-3; 7 positions agree with TRBD2. Germline values: CDR1 ENHRY, CDR2 SYGVKD. This CDR3 is built from 15 residues. V was pared by 8 bases and J by 0 bases, with 8 bases of the junction left unmatched. The CDR3 sequence: CAIVREDPSTDTQYL. CDR3 bases: TGTGCCATCGTACGGGAGGATCCTAGCACAGATACGCAGTATCTT.

At least ten counts were recorded for this clonotype. The chain links TRBV6-5 to TRBJ2-3, with 8 bases matching TRBD2. Per the germline V gene, CDR1 is MNHEY and CDR2 is SVGAGI. This CDR3 spans 16 amino acids. The junction had 7 bases not matched to a gene; V was cut back by 5 bases and J by 0 bases. The CDR3 is CASSNEAGGSTDTQYF. The CDR3 DNA is TGTGCCAGCAGTAACGAGGCGGGGGGAAGCACAGATACGCAGTATTTT.

This clonotype was recorded many times. The V call is TRBV20-1, the J call TRBJ2-3; TRBD2 agrees at 9 bases. This CDR3 is 16 amino acids long. Germline CDR1 is DFQATT and CDR2 is SNEGSKA (reference sequence). After removal of 0 bases from V and 4 bases from J, the junction contained 8 bases not matched to a gene. CDR3: CSARDSAGGFADTQYF. As DNA, the CDR3 is TGCAGTGCTAGAGATTCAGCGGGGGGTTTCGCAGATACGCAGTATTTT.

The V and J genes are TRBV19 and TRBJ2-3, with D uncertain. The germline V and J ends were trimmed by 4 bases and 5 bases, with 7 bases remaining between them. CDR1 is LNHDA and CDR2 is SQIVND in the germline V gene (reference sequence). This CDR3 contains 12 residues. The CDR3 coding sequence is TGTGCCAGTAGTACAGTAGGAGATACGCAGTATTTT. It translates to CASSTVGDTQYF.

The gene calls are TRBV19 and TRBJ2-3; no reliable D call. Trimming shortened V by 7 bases and J by 5 bases, and 16 bases separated the two germline ends. CDR3 length equals 14 residues. Germline values: CDR1 LNHDA, CDR2 SQIVND (reference sequence). CDR3 sequence (DNA): TGTGCCAGTACACTAAGCCAGCTGGAAGATACGCAGTATTTT. Protein sequence: CASTLSQLEDTQYF.

This clonotype has only a few counts. The chain joins TRBV27 to TRBJ2-1, with 8 bases lining up with TRBD2. Per the germline V gene, CDR1 is MNHEY and CDR2 is SMNVEV (reference sequence). Losses at the gene ends were 6 bases for V and 7 bases for J; bases not matched to a gene: 11. The CDR3 is made up of 15 amino acids. The CDR3 sequence: CASSNSAGAGNEQFF. CDR3 bases: TGTGCCAGCAGCAACTCAGCGGGAGCAGGGAATGAGCAGTTCTTC.